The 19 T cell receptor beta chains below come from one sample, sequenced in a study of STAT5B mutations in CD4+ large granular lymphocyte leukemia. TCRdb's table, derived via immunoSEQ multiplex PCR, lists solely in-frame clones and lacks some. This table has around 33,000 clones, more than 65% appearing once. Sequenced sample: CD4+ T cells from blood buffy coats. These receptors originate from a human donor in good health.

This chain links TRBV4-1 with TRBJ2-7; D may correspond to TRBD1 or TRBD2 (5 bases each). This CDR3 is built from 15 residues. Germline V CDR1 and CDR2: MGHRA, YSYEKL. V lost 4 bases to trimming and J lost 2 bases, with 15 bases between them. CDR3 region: CASSLTSGQTYEQYF. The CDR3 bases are TGCGCCAGCAGCCTGACCTCGGGGCAAACCTACGAGCAGTACTTC.

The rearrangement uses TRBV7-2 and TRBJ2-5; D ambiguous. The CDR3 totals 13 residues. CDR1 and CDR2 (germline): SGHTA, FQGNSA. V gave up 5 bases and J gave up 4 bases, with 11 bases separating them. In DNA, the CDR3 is TGTGCCAGCAGCAAGGCTCGTAGAGAGACCCAGTACTTC. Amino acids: CASSKARRETQYF.

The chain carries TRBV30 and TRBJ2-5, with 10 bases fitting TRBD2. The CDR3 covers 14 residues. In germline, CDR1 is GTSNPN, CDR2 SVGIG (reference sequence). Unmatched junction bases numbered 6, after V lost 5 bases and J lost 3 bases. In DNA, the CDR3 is TGTGCCTGGGCTAGCGGGAGTTTAAAAGAGACCCAGTACTTC. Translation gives CAWASGSLKETQYF.

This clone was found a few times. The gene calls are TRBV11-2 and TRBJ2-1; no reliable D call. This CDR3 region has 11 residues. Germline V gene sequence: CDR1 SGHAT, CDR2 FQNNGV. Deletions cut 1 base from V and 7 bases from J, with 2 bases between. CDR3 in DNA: TGTGCCAGCAGCTTAGTAAATGAGCAGTTCTTC. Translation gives CASSLVNEQFF.

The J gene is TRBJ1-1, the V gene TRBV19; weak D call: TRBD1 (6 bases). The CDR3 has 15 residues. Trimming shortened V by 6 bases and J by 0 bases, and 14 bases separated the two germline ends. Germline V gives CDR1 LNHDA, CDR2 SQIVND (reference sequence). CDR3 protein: CASRIGGQMNTEAFF. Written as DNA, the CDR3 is TGTGCCAGTAGAATCGGAGGACAGATGAACACTGAAGCTTTCTTT.

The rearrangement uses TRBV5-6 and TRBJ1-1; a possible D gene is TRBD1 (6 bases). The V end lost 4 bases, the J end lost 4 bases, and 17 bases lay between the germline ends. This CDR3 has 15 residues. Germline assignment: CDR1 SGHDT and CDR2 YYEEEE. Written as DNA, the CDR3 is TGTGCCAGCAGCACGACGGGGCAGGGGAGCACTGAAGCTTTCTTT. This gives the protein CASSTTGQGSTEAFF.

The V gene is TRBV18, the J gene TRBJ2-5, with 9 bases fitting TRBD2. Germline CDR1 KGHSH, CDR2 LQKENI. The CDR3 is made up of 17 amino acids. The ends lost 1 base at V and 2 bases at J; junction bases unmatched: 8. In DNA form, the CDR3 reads TGTGCCAGCTCACCACTCAGGACTAGCGCCCTTCAAGAGACCCAGTACTTC. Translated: CASSPLRTSALQETQYF.

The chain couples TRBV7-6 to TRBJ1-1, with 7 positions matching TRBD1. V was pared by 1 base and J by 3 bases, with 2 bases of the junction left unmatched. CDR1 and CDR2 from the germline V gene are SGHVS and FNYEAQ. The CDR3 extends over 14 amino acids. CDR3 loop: CASSLVTGDTEAFF. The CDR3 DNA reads TGTGCCAGCAGCTTAGTTACAGGGGACACTGAAGCTTTCTTT.

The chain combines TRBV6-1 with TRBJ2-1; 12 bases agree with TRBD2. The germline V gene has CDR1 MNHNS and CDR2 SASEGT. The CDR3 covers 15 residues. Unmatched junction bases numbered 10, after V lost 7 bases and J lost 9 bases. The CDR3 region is CASTATSGGWVEQFF. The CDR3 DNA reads TGTGCCAGCACCGCTACTAGCGGGGGGTGGGTTGAGCAGTTCTTC.

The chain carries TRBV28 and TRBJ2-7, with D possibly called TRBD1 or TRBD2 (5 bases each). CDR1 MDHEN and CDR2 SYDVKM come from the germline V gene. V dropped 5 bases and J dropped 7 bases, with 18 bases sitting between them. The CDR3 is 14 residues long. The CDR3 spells CASSPGPSRTEQYF. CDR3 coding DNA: TGTGCCAGCAGTCCGGGACCCTCCCGGACGGAGCAGTACTTC.

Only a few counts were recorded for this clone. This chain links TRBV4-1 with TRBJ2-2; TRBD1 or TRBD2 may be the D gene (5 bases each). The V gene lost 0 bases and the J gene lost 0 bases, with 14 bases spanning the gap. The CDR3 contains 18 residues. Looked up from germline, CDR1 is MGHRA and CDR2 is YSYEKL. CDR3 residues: CASSQESRDRANTGELFF. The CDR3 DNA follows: TGCGCCAGCAGCCAAGAGAGCAGGGACCGAGCGAACACCGGGGAGCTGTTTTTT.

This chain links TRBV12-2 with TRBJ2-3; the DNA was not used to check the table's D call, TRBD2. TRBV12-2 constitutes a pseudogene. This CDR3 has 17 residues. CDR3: CASRSERLAGTTDTQYF. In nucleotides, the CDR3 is TGTGCAAGTCGCTCAGAAAGACTAGCGGGGACTACAGATACGCAGTATTTT.

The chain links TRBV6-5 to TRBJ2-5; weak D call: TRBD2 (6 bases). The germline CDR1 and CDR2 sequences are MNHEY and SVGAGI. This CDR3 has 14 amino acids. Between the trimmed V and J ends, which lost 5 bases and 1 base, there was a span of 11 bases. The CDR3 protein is CASSPGTLQETQYF. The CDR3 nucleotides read TGTGCCAGCAGTCCCGGGACTCTCCAAGAGACCCAGTACTTC.

The DNA for the CDR3 is TGTGCCAGTAGCAATCGGTGGGGACAGGGACTCTACGAGCAGTACTTC. This translates into CASSNRWGQGLYEQYF. The J gene is TRBJ2-7, the V gene TRBV19, with 9 bases aligning to TRBD1. This CDR3 has 16 amino acids. The germline V gene encodes CDR1 LNHDA and CDR2 SQIVND (reference sequence). V shed 6 bases, J shed 3 bases, and the junction held 12 bases outside the gene matches. Complete variable domain (other parts from reference TRBV19 and TRBJ2-7): DGGITQSPKYLFRKEGQNVTLSCEQNLNHDAMYWYRQDPGQGLRLIYYSQIVNDFQKGDIAEGYSVSREKKESFPLTVTSAQKNPTAFYLCASSNRWGQGLYEQYFGPGTRLTVT.

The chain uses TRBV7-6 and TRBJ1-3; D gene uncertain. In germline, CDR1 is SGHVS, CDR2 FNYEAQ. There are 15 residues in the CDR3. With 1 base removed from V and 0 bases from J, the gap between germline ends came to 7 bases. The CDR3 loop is CASSLGSVSGNTIYF. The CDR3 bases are TGTGCCAGCAGCTTAGGATCGGTCTCTGGAAACACCATATATTTT.

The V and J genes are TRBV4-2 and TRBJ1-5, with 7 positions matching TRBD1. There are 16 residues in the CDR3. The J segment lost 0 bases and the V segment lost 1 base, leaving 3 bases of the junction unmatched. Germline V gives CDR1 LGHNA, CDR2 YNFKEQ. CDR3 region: CASSQGQGLSNQPQHF. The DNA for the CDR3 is TGTGCCAGCAGCCAAGGACAGGGCCTTAGCAATCAGCCCCAGCATTTT.

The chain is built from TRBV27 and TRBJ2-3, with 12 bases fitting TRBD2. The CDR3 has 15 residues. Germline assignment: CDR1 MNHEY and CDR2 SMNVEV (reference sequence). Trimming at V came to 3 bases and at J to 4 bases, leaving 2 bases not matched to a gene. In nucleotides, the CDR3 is TGTGCCAGCAGTTTGACTAGCGGGGGCTCAGATACGCAGTATTTT. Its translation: CASSLTSGGSDTQYF.

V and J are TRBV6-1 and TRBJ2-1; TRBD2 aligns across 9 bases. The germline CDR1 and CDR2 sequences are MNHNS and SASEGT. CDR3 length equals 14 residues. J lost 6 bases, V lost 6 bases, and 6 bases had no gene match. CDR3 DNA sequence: TGTGCCAGCAGATCGGCGGGAGGGGTCAATGAGCAGTTCTTC. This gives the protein CASRSAGGVNEQFF.

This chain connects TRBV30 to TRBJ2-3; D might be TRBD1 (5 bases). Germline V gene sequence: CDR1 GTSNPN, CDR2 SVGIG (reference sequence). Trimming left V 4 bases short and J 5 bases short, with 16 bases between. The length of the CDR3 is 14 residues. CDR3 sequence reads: CAWNSLGVEDTQYF. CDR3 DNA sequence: TGTGCCTGGAACTCTTTAGGGGTAGAAGATACGCAGTATTTT.